The present entry profiles one TCR beta chain with its context. This entry comes from a study of T cell responses to AZD1222 COVID-19 vaccine. Study overall: Pooled together were second doses at about 4 or about 12 weeks.

The V segment lost 3 bases and the J segment 0 bases; nucleotides outside the gene matches: 8. Germline values: CDR1 KGHSH, CDR2 LQKENI. The CDR3 is 18 residues long. Some clones are missing from TCRdb's copy, which holds only in-frame ones; the method was immunoSEQ multiplex PCR. In the table there are roughly 190,000 clones, approximately 91% of which are singletons. The specimen was peripheral blood, collected on day 0 of AZD1222 vaccination. V and J are TRBV18 and TRBJ1-5; 10 positions match TRBD1. This TCR was sampled from an adult in good health. CDR3 nucleotides: TGTGCCAGCTCACCGGGGACAGGGGACTTTTATAGCAATCAGCCCCAGCATTTT. Translation: CASSPGTGDFYSNQPQHF.